The 17 T cell receptor beta chains below all came from one sample that was sequenced in a study of monozygotic twins with inflammatory bowel disease. TCRdb reprocessed the 5' RACE reads and reports one entry per CDR3 protein, with no DNA. Its listing shows approximately 300,000 distinct CDR3 sequences. The specimen was blood. The receptors were sampled from a human donor with ulcerative colitis or Crohn's disease, or a healthy co-twin of an affected twin (not recorded which).

The rearrangement joins TRBV5-6 to TRBJ2-7; without DNA, the TCRdb call of TRBD1 cannot be checked. The V gene's germline CDR1 is SGHDT and CDR2 YYEEEE. The CDR3 runs 16 residues. CDR3 sequence reads: CASSPGGSGGLYEQYF.

J is TRBJ2-6 and V is TRBV4-1. This CDR3 has 16 residues. Germline loops: CDR1 MGHRA, CDR2 YSYEKL. CDR3 loop: CASSQVDRSGANVLTF.

This chain joins TRBV13 and TRBJ1-1; with no DNA, the TCRdb D assignment of TRBD1 cannot be verified. CDR3 length equals 15 residues. Germline CDR1 reads PRHDT; CDR2 reads FYEKMQ (reference sequence). CDR3 protein: CASSLNGRGVTEAFF.

The rearrangement joins TRBV7-8 to TRBJ1-5. This CDR3 is built from 13 residues. From germline, CDR1 is SGHVS and CDR2 FQNEAQ. CDR3 amino acids: CASSLAQSQPQHF.

This chain's CDR3 is CASSPEAGGKTQYF. The genes are TRBV7-8 and TRBJ2-5; TCRdb outputs TRBD2, but without DNA this stays unchecked. CDR1 is SGHVS and CDR2 is FQNEAQ in the germline V gene. The CDR3 covers 14 residues.

The chain combines TRBV18 with TRBJ2-3. The V gene's germline CDR1 is KGHSH and CDR2 LQKENI. The CDR3 contains 15 residues. The CDR3 loop is CASSPPGTSTDTQYF.

The chain combines TRBV7-2 with TRBJ2-1; TCRdb's assignment of TRBD2 cannot be checked, as there is no DNA. CDR1 is SGHTA, CDR2 FQGNSA, per germline. This CDR3 has 15 residues. CDR3 sequence reads: CASSPDGRMYNEQFF.

This chain uses TRBV5-4 with TRBJ2-2; TCRdb selects TRBD1, and the lack of DNA leaves this call unchecked. There are 15 residues in the CDR3. Per the germline V gene, CDR1 is SGHNT and CDR2 is YYREEE (reference sequence). The CDR3: CASQRQAPNTGELFF.

V and J are TRBV7-2 and TRBJ1-1; with no DNA, the TCRdb D assignment of TRBD1 cannot be verified. The CDR3 sequence is 15 residues long. Germline V gene data show CDR1 as SGHTA and CDR2 as FQGNSA. CDR3 sequence: CASSYRTGKGTEAFF.

The CDR3: CSANMDRSNSPLHF. This chain links TRBV20-1 with TRBJ1-6; TCRdb picks TRBD1, but there is no DNA to check that call. There are 14 residues in the CDR3. Germline V gene lookup returns CDR1 DFQATT and CDR2 SNEGSKA (reference sequence).

Here the CDR3 reads CASSFSARISPLHF. The chain has TRBV28 and TRBJ1-6. Germline CDR1 and CDR2: MDHEN and SYDVKM. The CDR3 covers 14 residues.

V is TRBV5-4 and J is TRBJ2-5; absent DNA, TCRdb's TRBD2 call cannot be checked. The CDR3 sequence is 14 residues long. Looked up from germline, CDR1 is SGHNT and CDR2 is YYREEE (reference sequence). The CDR3 loop reads CASTPSGAGETQYF.

This sequence joins TRBV27 and TRBJ2-3; with no DNA, the TCRdb D assignment of TRBD1 cannot be verified. Per germline, CDR1 MNHEY and CDR2 SMNVEV (reference sequence). This CDR3 has 15 amino acids. The CDR3 sequence is CASSLLQGNTDTQYF.

V and J are TRBV12-3 or TRBV12-4 and TRBJ2-3. The CDR3 covers 15 residues. This CDR3 is CASSIAGVSTDTQYF.

V usage is TRBV20-1 and J usage is TRBJ1-2. The CDR3 length is 17 residues. CDR1 and CDR2 (germline): DFQATT, SNEGSKA (reference sequence). This CDR3 is CSARPPGSGWGEDGYTF.

The V call is TRBV6-2 or TRBV6-3, the J call TRBJ2-1; lacking DNA, the TRBD2 call made by TCRdb goes unchecked. This CDR3 is 20 amino acids long. The V gene's germline CDR1 is MNHEY and CDR2 SVGEGT. CDR3 amino acids: CASSYSKGLAGGHSYNEQFF.

J is TRBJ2-7 and V is TRBV10-3; TCRdb's assignment of TRBD2 cannot be checked, as there is no DNA. The CDR3 covers 14 residues. CDR1 ENHRY and CDR2 SYGVKD come from the germline V gene. CDR3 protein: CAISEWLGDYEQYF.